This is a list of T cell receptor beta chains from one sample in a study of blood T cell repertoires in COVID-19. Method: immunoSEQ multiplex PCR; TCRdb's copy keeps in-frame clones and lacks some. The sample lists some 200,000 clones, 75% to 90% occurring once. Sample: PBMCs or T cells enriched from blood (not recorded which). The origin of the receptors is a woman aged 18 to 35 in a cohort exposed to, infected with or recovered from COVID-19 (not recorded which). Both conserved end residues are part of each CDR3. The D gene is left open where the match is weak. Not all rows give a size; the values are once, few, many and, for expanded clones, a class.

size	V	D	J	CDR3	DNA
-	TRBV5-6	TRBD1	TRBJ2-7	CASSFGTGASYEQYF	TGTGCCAGCAGCTTCGGGACAGGGGCCTCCTACGAGCAGTACTTC
once	TRBV10-3	TRBD2	TRBJ2-3	CAISSLTSGRTDTQYF	TGTGCCATCAGTTCCTTGACTAGCGGACGCACAGATACGCAGTATTTT
-	TRBV13	-	TRBJ1-1	CASSSTDTMNTEAFF	TGTGCCAGCAGCTCGACCGACACCATGAACACTGAAGCTTTCTTT
-	TRBV2	TRBD1	TRBJ1-6	CASRPGTGENSPLHF	TGTGCCAGCAGGCCGGGGACAGGTGAGAATTCACCCCTCCACTTT
-	TRBV28	-	TRBJ1-5	CASSLSVSNQPQHF	TGTGCCAGCAGTTTATCGGTTAGCAATCAGCCCCAGCATTTT
-	TRBV10-3	-	TRBJ1-2	CAISESETEPSNYGYTF	TGTGCCATCAGTGAGTCGGAGACAGAGCCCTCTAACTATGGCTACACCTTC
-	TRBV9	-	TRBJ2-1	CASSVGQNYNEQFF	TGTGCCAGCAGCGTAGGACAGAACTACAATGAGCAGTTCTTC
many	TRBV5-4	-	TRBJ1-3	CASSSQGYGNTIYF	TGTGCCAGCAGCTCCCAGGGTTACGGAAACACCATATATTTT
-	TRBV29-1	-	TRBJ2-1	CSVVGRQSNNEQFF	TGCAGCGTTGTTGGGCGTCAGTCCAACAATGAGCAGTTCTTC
once	TRBV28	-	TRBJ2-1	CASSLTGHLGNEQFF	TGTGCCAGCAGTTTAACGGGACACCTCGGCAATGAGCAGTTCTTC
-	TRBV18	TRBD1	TRBJ2-7	CASSPTGHEQYF	TGTGCCAGCTCACCGACAGGGCACGAGCAGTACTTC
-	TRBV7-2	-	TRBJ2-3	CASSLEGSRSRQYF	TGTGCCAGCAGCTTAGAAGGGAGCAGGAGTAGGCAGTATTTT
once	TRBV5-1	-	TRBJ1-1	CASSLDSPAYTEAFF	TGCGCCAGCAGCTTGGACAGTCCGGCGTACACTGAAGCTTTCTTT
-	TRBV30	TRBD1	TRBJ2-5	CAWSVDREQTQYF	TGTGCCTGGAGTGTCGACAGGGAACAGACCCAGTACTTC
-	TRBV6-5	-	TRBJ2-3	CASSYGLGTDTQYF	TGTGCCAGCAGTTACGGGCTGGGCACAGATACGCAGTATTTT
once	TRBV20-1	-	TRBJ1-1	CSARQGTEAFF	TGCAGTGCTAGGCAGGGAACTGAAGCTTTCTTT
-	TRBV13	TRBD1	TRBJ2-1	CASSLGRDRGRNEQFF	TGTGCCAGCAGCTTAGGCCGGGACAGGGGTAGGAATGAGCAGTTCTTC
-	TRBV10-1	TRBD2	TRBJ2-1	CASSPASGGANEQFF	TGCGCCAGCAGCCCCGCGAGCGGGGGGGCCAATGAGCAGTTCTTC
-	TRBV2	-	TRBJ1-5	CASSLQGNQPQHF	TGTGCCAGCAGTTTACAGGGCAATCAGCCCCAGCATTTT
-	TRBV6-5	-	TRBJ1-2	CASSYGPEEGYGYTF	TGTGCCAGCAGTTACGGGCCCGAAGAAGGATATGGCTACACCTTC
-	TRBV23-1	TRBD2	TRBJ2-5	CASSPGTSGVPQETQYF	TGCGCCAGCAGTCCGGGGACTAGCGGGGTCCCCCAAGAGACCCAGTACTTC
once	TRBV6-5	TRBD1	TRBJ2-2	CASSYSGDRDTGELFF	TGTGCCAGCAGTTACTCGGGGGACAGGGACACCGGGGAGCTGTTTTTT
-	TRBV7-9	-	TRBJ1-4	CASSLTPSTNEKLFF	TGTGCCAGCAGCTTGACACCTTCAACTAATGAAAAACTGTTTTTT
-	TRBV12-5	-	TRBJ1-1	CASAMDSLMNTEAFF	TGTGCTAGTGCCATGGACAGTTTAATGAACACTGAAGCTTTCTTT
-	TRBV6-5	-	TRBJ2-2	CASEEGNTGELFF	TGTGCCAGCGAGGAGGGTAACACCGGGGAGCTGTTTTTT
-	TRBV11-3	TRBD2	TRBJ2-1	CASSSWTSGRADNEQFF	TGTGCCAGCAGCTCTTGGACTAGCGGGAGGGCCGACAATGAGCAGTTCTTC
-	TRBV6-5	-	TRBJ1-2	CASSRQVNYGYTF	TGTGCCAGCAGTCGACAGGTTAACTATGGCTACACCTTC
-	TRBV3-1/TRBV3-2	-	TRBJ1-1	CASSQEEVTEAFF	TGTGCCAGCAGCCAAGAGGAGGTGACTGAAGCTTTCTTT
-	TRBV12-3/TRBV12-4	-	TRBJ1-2	CASTLGDYGYTF	TGTGCCAGCACCCTAGGCGACTATGGCTACACCTTC
-	TRBV28	TRBD1	TRBJ1-6	CASSQRQGTKTLHF	TGTGCCAGCAGTCAGCGACAGGGGACTAAAACCCTCCACTTT
-	TRBV24-1	TRBD2	TRBJ2-7	CATSDSPGRPGGYEQYF	TGTGCCACCAGTGATTCCCCGGGCCGACCGGGGGGTTACGAGCAGTACTTC
-	TRBV19	-	TRBJ2-2	CASSIALMAGELFF	TGTGCCAGTAGTATAGCCCTAATGGCCGGGGAGCTGTTTTTT
-	TRBV12-3/TRBV12-4	-	TRBJ2-5	CASSFSGQTQYF	TGTGCCAGCAGTTTTAGTGGGCAGACCCAGTACTTC
-	TRBV4-1	-	TRBJ1-1	CASSQTWNTEAFF	TGCGCCAGCAGCCAAACATGGAACACTGAAGCTTTCTTT
-	TRBV18	TRBD2	TRBJ2-7	CASSPPSGVYEQYF	TGTGCCAGCTCCCCCCCTAGCGGGGTCTACGAGCAGTACTTC
-	TRBV2	-	TRBJ1-6	CASRPWVAGSYNSPLHF	TGTGCCAGCAGACCCTGGGTTGCGGGCTCCTATAATTCACCCCTCCACTTT
-	TRBV5-4	TRBD1	TRBJ2-1	CASSSRTGFFNEQFF	TGTGCCAGCAGCTCCCGGACAGGGTTCTTTAATGAGCAGTTCTTC
many	TRBV11-3	TRBD2	TRBJ2-3	CASSLGGGATDTQYF	TGTGCCAGCAGCTTAGGCGGGGGGGCCACAGATACGCAGTATTTT
-	TRBV24-1	-	TRBJ2-1	CATSDSTGGGEQFF	TGTGCCACCAGTGATTCCACAGGAGGAGGGGAGCAGTTCTTC
-	TRBV4-1	-	TRBJ1-4	CASSQDTSGSLWQLFF	TGCGCCAGCAGCCAAGATACGTCAGGGTCCTTATGGCAACTGTTTTTT